The 26 T cell receptor beta chains below come from one sample, sequenced in a study of cytomegalovirus exposure and HLA in healthy donors. PCR amplification relied on 60 Vbeta primers (plus 13 Jbeta primers). Here immunoSEQ multiplex PCR was the method, and the copy in TCRdb shows in-frame clones only, minus some. The sample lists approximately 150,000 clones, 84% occurring once. The sequenced material came from PBMCs. Source of these receptors: a man aged 18 to 29 in good health and CMV-seronegative.

CDR3 sequence: CASSRDRGGGYEQYF. The CDR3 nucleotides are TGCGCCAGCAGCCGGGACAGAGGGGGAGGCTACGAGCAGTACTTC. V and J are TRBV5-1 and TRBJ2-7; TRBD1 might be the D (7 bases). There are 15 residues in the CDR3. Germline CDR1 is SGHRS and CDR2 is YFSETQ. The V gene lost 4 bases and the J gene lost 3 bases, with 17 bases spanning the gap.

The rearrangement uses TRBV6-1 and TRBJ2-3; 11 bases align to TRBD2. Trimming cost V 4 bases and J 0 bases; bases outside gene matches: 3. From germline, CDR1 is MNHNS and CDR2 SASEGT. CDR3 length: 16 residues. The DNA of the CDR3 is TGTGCCAGCAGTGGATGGACTAGCGGGAGCACAGATACGCAGTATTTT. Translation: CASSGWTSGSTDTQYF.

The rearrangement joins TRBV18 to TRBJ2-6; 13 nucleotides align to TRBD2. Germline values: CDR1 KGHSH, CDR2 LQKENI. J gave up 2 bases and V 3 bases, and 7 bases lay outside the gene matches. The CDR3 consists of 19 residues. The CDR3 region is CASSPGTSGAPPGANVLTF. DNA of the CDR3: TGTGCCAGCTCACCGGGGACTAGCGGGGCCCCTCCTGGGGCCAACGTCCTGACTTTC.

This chain connects TRBV5-5 to TRBJ1-2; D is perhaps TRBD1 (6 bases). The CDR3 length is 13 residues. Per the germline V gene, CDR1 is SGHKS and CDR2 is YYEKEE (reference sequence). The ends were cut back, 0 bases at V and 7 bases at J, with 10 bases in the middle. The CDR3 protein is CASSLGARGGYTF. CDR3 nucleotides: TGTGCCAGCAGCTTGGGGGCCAGGGGTGGCTACACCTTC.

J is TRBJ2-7 and V is TRBV18, with 8 bases aligning to TRBD1. The J segment lost 3 bases and the V segment lost 6 bases, leaving 4 bases of the junction unmatched. CDR1 is KGHSH, CDR2 LQKENI, per germline. There are 13 residues in the CDR3. The CDR3: CASSLTGVYEQYF. The CDR3 DNA follows: TGTGCCAGCTCGCTGACAGGGGTCTACGAGCAGTACTTC.

The chain's CDR3 is CASSRDLSSYNEQFF. As DNA, the CDR3 is TGTGCCAGCAGTCGGGATCTCAGCTCCTACAATGAGCAGTTCTTC. The chain uses TRBV28 and TRBJ2-1, with D possibly being TRBD2 (5 bases). Germline CDR1 is MDHEN and CDR2 is SYDVKM. There are 15 residues in the CDR3. With 5 bases removed from V and 0 bases from J, the gap between germline ends came to 11 bases.

The V gene is TRBV5-4, the J gene TRBJ2-2; 14 positions match TRBD2. Germline V gene sequence: CDR1 SGHNT, CDR2 YYREEE (reference sequence). The CDR3 is 15 residues long. V trimming: 4 bases; J trimming: 6 bases; junction bases outside the gene matches: 2. Written as DNA, the CDR3 is TGTGCCAGCAGCCCGGGACTAGCGGGGGCCGGGGAGCTGTTTTTT. Encoded protein: CASSPGLAGAGELFF.

The chain uses TRBV7-3 and TRBJ2-6, with unresolved D. Trimming pared 5 bases from V and 0 bases from J, leaving 8 bases between. The CDR3 is 15 residues long. Germline V lookup: CDR1 SGHTA, CDR2 FQGTGA. The CDR3 coding sequence is TGTGCCAGCAGCCCCTCTAGCTCTGGGGCCAACGTCCTGACTTTC. Encoded protein: CASSPSSSGANVLTF.

V gene TRBV5-1 combines with J gene TRBJ2-6; D is unresolved. The CDR3 has 14 amino acids. Germline CDR1 reads SGHRS; CDR2 reads YFSETQ. V was trimmed by 1 base and J by 2 bases, leaving 4 bases between them. This CDR3 is CASSLLAGANVLTF. The DNA of the CDR3 is TGCGCCAGCAGCTTGCTCGCTGGGGCCAACGTCCTGACTTTC.

The chain links TRBV19 to TRBJ1-1, with D unclear. This CDR3 region has 15 residues. The V and J ends lost 7 bases and 7 bases respectively, with 22 bases between them. Germline V gene lookup returns CDR1 LNHDA and CDR2 SQIVND (reference sequence). CDR3 protein: CASNSFLRATSEAFF. The CDR3 bases are TGTGCCAGTAATAGTTTTTTGAGGGCTACCAGTGAAGCTTTCTTT. Full variable domain (remainder filled in from reference TRBV19 and TRBJ1-1): DGGITQSPKYLFRKEGQNVTLSCEQNLNHDAMYWYRQDPGQGLRLIYYSQIVNDFQKGDIAEGYSVSREKKESFPLTVTSAQKNPTAFYLCASNSFLRATSEAFFGQGTRLTVV.

The gene calls are TRBV7-9 and TRBJ2-6, with 9 bases that match TRBD1. V dropped 2 bases and J dropped 4; count of bases not matched to a gene: 12. Germline assignment: CDR1 SEHNR and CDR2 FQNEAQ (reference sequence). This CDR3 comprises 19 residues. The CDR3 DNA follows: TGTGCCAGCAGCTTACCGACAGGGGGAACTCCCCTCGGGGCCAACGTCCTGACTTTC. Residues: CASSLPTGGTPLGANVLTF. Drawing the rest from reference TRBV7-9 and TRBJ2-6, the complete variable domain is DTGVSQNPRHKITKRGQNVTFRCDPISEHNRLYWYRQTLGQGPEFLTYFQNEAQLEKSRLLSDRFSAERPKGSFSTLEIQRTEQGDSAMYLCASSLPTGGTPLGANVLTFGAGSRLTVL.

The gene calls are TRBV9 and TRBJ2-2, with TRBD1 matching over 10 bases. Germline V gene lookup returns CDR1 SGDLS and CDR2 YYNGEE. The CDR3 consists of 15 residues. With 3 bases clipped from V and 6 bases from J, the junction kept 5 bases outside the gene matches. The CDR3: CASSGRQGAPGELFF. The DNA for the CDR3 is TGTGCCAGCAGCGGACGACAGGGGGCCCCCGGGGAGCTGTTTTTT.

The chain links TRBV2 to TRBJ1-6, with D unclear. The CDR3 loop spans 16 amino acids. Per the germline V gene, CDR1 is SNHLY and CDR2 is FYNNEI. V was cut by 5 bases and J by 1 base, with 12 bases left in between. CDR3 region: CASSPQSGSYNSPLHF. Written as DNA, the CDR3 is TGTGCCAGCAGTCCACAGAGTGGTTCCTATAATTCACCCCTCCACTTT.

The V and J genes are TRBV4-1 and TRBJ1-1; a weak D match, TRBD1 (5 bases). Trimming cost V 4 bases and J 3 bases, with 12 bases left between them. The CDR3 is made up of 14 amino acids. Per germline, CDR1 MGHRA and CDR2 YSYEKL. The CDR3 loop reads CASSRGFEDTEAFF. CDR3 DNA sequence: TGCGCCAGCAGCCGGGGCTTTGAGGACACTGAAGCTTTCTTT.

This rearrangement joins TRBV9 to TRBJ2-3; 7 bases line up with TRBD1. The length of the CDR3 is 18 residues. Germline V lookup: CDR1 SGDLS, CDR2 YYNGEE. The V segment lost 0 bases and the J segment 0 bases; nucleotides outside the gene matches: 10. The CDR3 DNA reads as TGTGCCAGCAGCGTAGCTAGGGGGCTAAAAACTAGCACAGATACGCAGTATTTT. It encodes CASSVARGLKTSTDTQYF.

A note on this clone: The junction shows a germline mismatch at one end, possibly a read error. V gene TRBV5-1 combines with J gene TRBJ1-2; a possible D gene is TRBD1 (6 bases). Per the germline V gene, CDR1 is SGHRS and CDR2 is YFSETQ. The CDR3 runs 14 residues. For the CDR3, the DNA is TGCGCCAGCAGGTTGGACGGGACACCGTATGGCTACACCTTC. Its translation: CASRLDGTPYGYTF.

The genes are TRBV7-9 and TRBJ1-2; D is possibly TRBD1 (5 bases). This CDR3 spans 14 amino acids. Trimming pared 5 bases from V and 2 bases from J, leaving 12 bases between. Looked up from germline, CDR1 is SEHNR and CDR2 is FQNEAQ (reference sequence). The CDR3 region is CASSSGGENYGYTF. The CDR3 DNA reads TGTGCCAGCAGCAGCGGGGGGGAAAACTATGGCTACACCTTC.

The J gene is TRBJ1-2, the V gene TRBV4-1; D is uncertain. V was clipped by 6 bases and J by 2 bases, with 10 bases between them. This CDR3 contains 13 residues. The germline V gene has CDR1 MGHRA and CDR2 YSYEKL. DNA of the CDR3: TGCGCCAGCAGTGCAGAGAGGAACTATGGCTACACCTTC. Protein: CASSAERNYGYTF.

The DNA of the CDR3 is TGTGCCAGCTCACCACTCCCGACTAGCGGATCAGATACGCAGTATTTT. It translates to CASSPLPTSGSDTQYF. This chain connects TRBV18 to TRBJ2-3; 9 positions agree with TRBD2. This CDR3 has 16 amino acids. CDR1 is KGHSH and CDR2 is LQKENI in the germline V gene. V lost 1 base to trimming and J lost 4 bases; unmatched junction nucleotides: 6.

This sequence joins TRBV27 and TRBJ2-3; 9 positions agree with TRBD1. J was trimmed by 2 bases and V by 6 bases; bases with no gene match: 6. This CDR3 has 15 amino acids. Germline CDR1 is MNHEY and CDR2 is SMNVEV (reference sequence). The CDR3 bases are TGTGCCAGCAGGGGCCGGGACAGGGCCACAGATACGCAGTATTTT. It yields the protein CASRGRDRATDTQYF.

The rearrangement links TRBV6-5 to TRBJ1-1; possible D gene TRBD1, 6 bases. The CDR3 contains 13 residues. Germline loops: CDR1 MNHEY, CDR2 SVGAGI. With 5 bases removed from V and 4 bases from J, the gap between germline ends came to 11 bases. The CDR3, as DNA: TGTGCCAGCAGTCGGGTACAGGGCACTGAAGCTTTCTTT. The encoded protein is CASSRVQGTEAFF.

The V gene is TRBV7-9, the J gene TRBJ2-3; tentative D call: TRBD1 (5 bases). The CDR3 length is 14 residues. V gave up 4 bases and J gave up 2 bases, with 10 bases separating them. Germline CDR1 SEHNR, CDR2 FQNEAQ (reference sequence). CDR3 sequence reads: CASSSRQSTDTQYF. In DNA form, the CDR3 reads TGTGCCAGCAGCTCGAGACAGTCCACAGATACGCAGTATTTT.

The chain links TRBV2 to TRBJ2-7, with 7 positions matching TRBD2. The CDR3 loop spans 13 amino acids. After removal of 4 bases from V and 6 bases from J, the junction contained 6 bases not matched to a gene. The germline V gene encodes CDR1 SNHLY and CDR2 FYNNEI. The CDR3 coding sequence is TGTGCCAGCAGTGGCACGGGCGGGAGCGAGCAGTACTTC. It encodes CASSGTGGSEQYF.

In its sample, this clone was seen a few times. The chain couples TRBV9 to TRBJ2-2; D possibly corresponds to TRBD1 (5 bases). V was trimmed by 5 bases and J by 4 bases, leaving 15 bases between them. The CDR3 runs to 15 residues. CDR1 is SGDLS, CDR2 YYNGEE, per germline. CDR3 DNA: TGTGCCAGCAGTACTCCCAGCCAGGGCACCGGGGAGCTGTTTTTT. This gives the protein CASSTPSQGTGELFF.

The chain combines TRBV9 with TRBJ2-7; 7 bases are a match to TRBD1. CDR1 and CDR2 from the germline V gene are SGDLS and YYNGEE. The CDR3 is 15 residues long. Unmatched junction bases numbered 4, after V lost 1 base and J lost 0 bases. The DNA of the CDR3 is TGTGCCAGCAGCGTAAGGGACAGCAGCTCCTACGAGCAGTACTTC. Translating gives CASSVRDSSSYEQYF.

J is TRBJ2-5 and V is TRBV7-2; D call uncertain. The CDR3 is made up of 15 amino acids. The germline gives CDR1 SGHTA, CDR2 FQGNSA. V lost 1 base to trimming and J lost 5 bases, with 14 bases between them. This CDR3 is CASSLVLSLRETQYF. The CDR3 coding sequence is TGTGCCAGCAGCTTAGTCCTTTCCCTCCGGGAGACCCAGTACTTC.